This T cell receptor beta chain was sequenced in a study of cytomegalovirus exposure and HLA in healthy donors (dated by TCRdb to the late 2010s). At the level of the whole study: According to an earlier analysis of a few hundred of the donors, roughly 180 million T cells yielded over 90 million unique TCR beta sequences and less than 300 Gb of sequence data. To decide whether each TCR beta V gene segment behaved as functional or pseudogenic, an earlier analysis of several hundred of the donors relied on high-throughput TCR beta sequencing. In the later analysis, no new phenotypic data were used to find candidate immune exposures; instead, reliance was placed on TCR beta sequences and their occurrence across donors. The aim of the study was to test whether cataloging public T cell receptors could identify signatures of past pathogen exposure. Among 398 genotyped donors of the cohort, an average of around 240,000 unique TCR beta nucleotide sequences were sequenced per donor, roughly 20% of them non-productive. Donor age, sex, ethnicity and CMV serostatus were compiled alongside the repertoire data. The number of typed donors differed by locus: about 620-630 for A, B, C, DRB1 and DQB1; 500 to 550 for DQA1; some 590 for DPA1; and roughly 490 for DPB1. Every repertoire in the discovery cohort had been generated on one and the same sequencing platform. The T cell repertoires of roughly 660 subjects were profiled by immunosequencing and related to cytomegalovirus serostatus. About 280 gigabases of sequencing data and approximately 80 million unique TCR sequences were included in an early release covering around 600 HLA-typed donors. A later genetic analysis took genome-wide SNP genotypes for 398 of the 666 donors and used that subset as a discovery cohort. Of the approximately 400 genotyped donors, approximately 80% fell in the genetic ancestry cluster associated with self-reported Caucasian donors. Because of strong linkage in the cohort, five DR-DQ haplotypes were treated as single units for association and clustering. HLA typing covered class I and class II loci at four-digit resolution. To study patterns of TCR occurrence, a later analysis re-analyzed previously published TCR beta repertoires from 600 to 750 donors and added high-resolution HLA genotyping. Besides the first cohort of 550 to 750 subjects, a separate validation cohort made up of 120 different subjects was used. To predict cytomegalovirus infection status, the study combined high-throughput TCR immunosequencing, statistical association of individual TCRs with disease status, and machine learning.

Broader findings and caveats from the paper: Most CMV-associated TCR beta chains appeared to be HLA-restricted in a later analysis, and the HLA associations seemed to be driven largely by CMV exposure. Immune exposure information for the cohort was limited to CMV serostatus. This cohort had only TCR beta chains sequenced, and the lack of alpha or paired-chain data limited which features could be detected. The sequencing pipeline was judged likely to have produced a cluster of highly shared sequence variants as a technical artifact. In a later analysis, HLA-associated TCR beta chains were found to be more clonally expanded and to have lower generation probabilities than equally common non-associated chains. Compared with the roughly 720-donor mean, donors in an Asian-associated ancestry cluster had fewer N-insertions in productive TCRs, according to a later genetic analysis. Broadly in line with IMGT annotations, most TCR beta V segments showed up in productive rearrangements about 90% or about 30% of the time in an earlier analysis of some 590 of the donors. A later analysis found that TCR association rates varied across HLA loci, with DRB1 alleles showing the most associated TCRs and HLA-C alleles the fewest. Because counts were too low, roughly 18 rarely observed V segments, including chromosome 9 orphons, were left out of the earlier analysis of about 620 of the donors. HLA typing was unavailable for some donors at each locus, so association tests used only the typed subset. Three of the identified cytomegalovirus-associated TCR beta chains were confirmed in vitro to be specific for cytomegalovirus antigens. It was suggested by the authors that the approach could potentially be generalized to other disease states and immunological phenotypes. Across donors, most TCR sequences were observed very rarely, whereas some public TCRs were present in many individuals. When HLA alleles, especially DR and DQ, strongly co-occurred, TCR associations were difficult to assign to individual alleles. Correlated functional status among segregating V segments might reflect linkage disequilibrium, but an unknown experimental factor could not be ruled out. Some IMGT-functional V segments, including TRBV6-2 and TRBV6-3, could not be told apart with the 87-base-pair reads, so those segments were excluded. The study listed 170 or so TCR beta chains as associated with cytomegalovirus. At a false discovery rate of 0.05, a later analysis linked around 15,000 TCR beta sequences to specific HLA alleles. The presence/absence analyses assumed that sequencing depth was roughly uniform across donors, and that assumption may not be true. A later analysis reported that several top co-occurrence clusters appeared linked to parvovirus B19, influenza, CMV and Epstein-Barr virus. An association between a missense DCLRE1C variant and V-gene and J-gene trimming of TCR beta chains was found in a later genetic analysis and replicated in an independent cohort. A further reported finding was that TCR beta sequences accurately predicted the HLA-A and HLA-B alleles for most subjects in the first cohort. The classifier was reported to diagnose cytomegalovirus status with high specificity and sensitivity in both the original and validation cohorts.

On this clone: This receptor's antigen is unknown. The record has no base qualities; no much larger clone is one base away.

The cohort was made up of 666 healthy bone marrow donors. Cohort members were all nominally healthy when sampled, although unrecorded immune exposures were likely present. The donor was CMV seropositive and belonged to the group of a few hundred seropositive cohort members. A peripheral blood sample was provided by each donor, and peripheral blood mononuclear cells were used for TCR beta sequencing. Genomic DNA was extracted from the blood cell samples with the Qiagen DNeasy Blood Extraction Kit. The CDR3 sequence holds 15 residues, the cysteine and phenylalanine included. Of all the DNA, just the CDR3 is kept, 45 bases in frame from base 1. Library prep was done by the immunoSEQ multiplex PCR assay. A mixture of 60 forward primers for TCR Vbeta segments and 13 reverse primers for TCR Jbeta segments was used in the multiplex PCR. Amplification of the CDR3 region of rearranged TCR beta genes was performed with a multiplex PCR assay on genomic DNA. Amplified TCR beta libraries were sequenced as 87-base-pair reads on the Illumina HiSeq System. Per the authors' processing: A later analysis counted 65 million to 90 million unique TCR beta chains across the 550 to 800 repertoires, and approximately 11 million of these chains were shared by at least two donors. To remove PCR and sequencing errors, raw reads were error-corrected and collapsed into unique sequences using a nearest-neighbor algorithm that merged closely related sequences. V, D and J gene segments were assigned by aligning CDR3 sequences to IMGT reference sequences. For a sequence to be retained, a match of at least six nucleotides to both a V gene segment and a J gene segment was required. A rearrangement was called productive if the CDR3 had no stop codons and remained in frame with V and J, and every other rearrangement was called non-productive. CDR3 was defined by IMGT convention, running from the second conserved V-encoded cysteine to the conserved J-encoded phenylalanine. The earlier analysis of about 610 of the donors excluded any sequence lacking an unambiguous match to a single V gene segment. In an earlier analysis of approximately 500 of the donors, a V segment was called functional when productive rearrangements were above 56.7%, and segregating when the standard deviation between donors exceeded 5%. To diagnose cytomegalovirus status from the catalog of TCR beta chain sequences, a statistical classification framework was built. A later analysis assigned V and J genes by comparing TCR nucleotide sequences with IMGT/GENE-DB human TR gene sequences. Using the TCRdist pipeline, a later analysis assigned CDR3 sequences along with most-parsimonious VDJ recombination scenarios. A later analysis defined each TCR beta chain by its CDR3 amino acid sequence plus V-gene family, and excluded reads lacking a unique V-gene family. A later analysis removed 550 to 700 highly shared, low-generation-probability nucleotide sequences to deal with suspected cross-contamination and a sequencing artifact. In a later analysis, a clonal expansion index was calculated for each public chain from normalized within-repertoire ranks of inferred template counts. In a later analysis, generation probabilities were computed using a VDJ recombination model fitted to out-of-frame rearrangements, and the results were checked against IGoR. In a later analysis, TCR-TCR, TCR-HLA and TCR-CMV co-occurrence was scored with hypergeometric tests, and a repertoire-size bias correction was applied to TCR pairs. False discovery rates were estimated in a later analysis by permuting HLA or CMV assignments 20 times. In a later analysis, co-occurring TCRs were grouped using DBSCAN, with TCRdist sequence similarity added in when clustering inside HLA-allele-positive subsets. For co-occurrence clustering, repertoires with fewer than 30,000 or more than 120,000 public chains were excluded, along with a handful of repertoires with anomalous nucleotide sharing. The immuneACCESS repertoire file appears here via TCRdb, limited to in-frame rearrangements. These files lack a portion of the clones; in checked studies, under half of the deficit traces to unresolved V genes, and the cause of the others is not known. V and J calls and clone size are given by that table; D and trimming were obtained from the DNA. This sample holds over 150,000 clones; 77% were observed only once. Clones ranked in the top ten supply around 2% of the sample.

The source of this sequence is a man aged 50-60 years in good health and CMV-seropositive. The sample was PBMCs. The rearranged chain carries TRBV12-1 and TRBJ1-6; the D call of TRBD1 is as the table states it, not checked on the DNA. TRBV12-1 is a pseudogene locus. In nucleotide form, the sequence is TGTGCCAGCAGCTTTGGGCAGGGGCACAATTCACCCCTCCACTTT. It translates to CASSFGQGHNSPLHF.